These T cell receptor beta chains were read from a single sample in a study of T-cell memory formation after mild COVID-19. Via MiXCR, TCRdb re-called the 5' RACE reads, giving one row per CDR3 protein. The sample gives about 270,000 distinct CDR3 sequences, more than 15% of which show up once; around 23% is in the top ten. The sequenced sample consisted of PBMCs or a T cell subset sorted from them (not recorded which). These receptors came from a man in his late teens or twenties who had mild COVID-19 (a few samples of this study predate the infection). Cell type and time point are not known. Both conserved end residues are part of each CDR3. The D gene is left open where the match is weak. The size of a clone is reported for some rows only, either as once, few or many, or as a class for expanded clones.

CDR3aa: CASSLGRSGSGANVLTF
CDR3nt: TGTGCCAGCAGCTTGGGTCGTTCGGGGTCTGGGGCCAACGTCCTGACTTTC
abundance: -
d_gene: -
v_gene: TRBV5-6
j_gene: TRBJ2-6

CDR3aa: CASSSYSAPGTDTQYF
CDR3nt: TGTGCCAGCAGCTCCTACTCGGCCCCCGGCACAGATACGCAGTATTTT
abundance: few
d_gene: -
v_gene: TRBV7-9
j_gene: TRBJ2-3

CDR3aa: CASASPGGYTF
CDR3nt: TGTGCCAGCGCTAGTCCGGGTGGCTACACCTTC
abundance: -
d_gene: -
v_gene: TRBV6-8
j_gene: TRBJ1-2

CDR3aa: CASSYGQPTGELFF
CDR3nt: TGTGCCAGCAGTTACGGCCAGCCGACCGGGGAGCTGTTTTTT
abundance: -
d_gene: -
v_gene: TRBV6-5
j_gene: TRBJ2-2

CDR3aa: CASSQDPMGSANTGELFF
CDR3nt: TGCGCCAGCAGCCAAGACCCCATGGGTAGCGCTAACACCGGGGAGCTGTTTTTT
abundance: -
d_gene: -
v_gene: TRBV4-3
j_gene: TRBJ2-2

CDR3aa: CASTKGGVADGYTF
CDR3nt: TGTGCCAGCACCAAAGGGGGGGTAGCGGATGGCTACACCTTC
abundance: few
d_gene: -
v_gene: TRBV6-6
j_gene: TRBJ1-2

CDR3aa: CATSDWGRDYGYTF
CDR3nt: TGTGCCACCAGTGATTGGGGTAGGGACTATGGCTACACCTTC
abundance: -
d_gene: -
v_gene: TRBV24-1
j_gene: TRBJ1-2

CDR3aa: CASSLANGGRRGYTF
CDR3nt: TGTGCCAGCAGTTTAGCCAACGGGGGCCGCCGAGGCTACACCTTC
abundance: few
d_gene: -
v_gene: TRBV12-3/TRBV12-4
j_gene: TRBJ1-2

CDR3aa: CASSLSTDQPQHF
CDR3nt: TGTGCCAGCAGCTTATCCACGGATCAGCCCCAGCATTTT
abundance: few
d_gene: -
v_gene: TRBV11-2
j_gene: TRBJ1-5

CDR3aa: CAINRDPGQPQHF
CDR3nt: TGTGCCATCAATAGGGACCCCGGCCAGCCCCAGCATTTT
abundance: -
d_gene: -
v_gene: TRBV10-3
j_gene: TRBJ1-5

CDR3aa: CASSSAGLAGVEQFF
CDR3nt: TGTGCCAGCAGCTCCGCCGGACTAGCGGGAGTAGAGCAGTTCTTC
abundance: -
d_gene: TRBD2
v_gene: TRBV7-6
j_gene: TRBJ2-1

CDR3aa: CSAITLVLKTEAFF
CDR3nt: TGCAGTGCTATCACTCTTGTCCTTAAGACTGAAGCTTTCTTT
abundance: -
d_gene: -
v_gene: TRBV20-1
j_gene: TRBJ1-1

CDR3aa: CASSSDVAGVRFF
CDR3nt: TGTGCCAGCAGCTCCGACGTAGCGGGGGTCCGATTCTTC
abundance: few
d_gene: TRBD2
v_gene: TRBV6-5
j_gene: TRBJ2-1

CDR3aa: CSAREGRETQYF
CDR3nt: TGCAGTGCTAGAGAGGGCAGGGAGACCCAGTACTTC
abundance: few
d_gene: -
v_gene: TRBV20-1
j_gene: TRBJ2-5

CDR3aa: CASSRGGQGAVNEQFF
CDR3nt: TGTGCCAGTTCCAGGGGTGGACAGGGGGCGGTCAATGAGCAGTTCTTC
abundance: -
d_gene: TRBD1
v_gene: TRBV19
j_gene: TRBJ2-1

CDR3aa: CASSWDTSEAFF
CDR3nt: TGTGCCAGCAGCTGGGACACGTCTGAAGCTTTCTTT
abundance: many
d_gene: -
v_gene: TRBV7-2
j_gene: TRBJ1-1

CDR3aa: CASSLAMGFEQFF
CDR3nt: TGTGCCAGCAGCTTAGCGATGGGGTTTGAGCAGTTCTTC
abundance: -
d_gene: -
v_gene: TRBV7-2
j_gene: TRBJ2-1

CDR3aa: CASSSTPDGLVMNTEAFF
CDR3nt: TGTGCCAGCAGTTCCACCCCGGACGGACTCGTAATGAACACTGAAGCTTTCTTT
abundance: -
d_gene: -
v_gene: TRBV12-3/TRBV12-4
j_gene: TRBJ1-1

CDR3aa: CSATRGGGTDTQYF
CDR3nt: TGCAGTGCTACTCGCGGGGGGGGTACAGATACGCAGTATTTT
abundance: -
d_gene: TRBD2
v_gene: TRBV20-1
j_gene: TRBJ2-3

CDR3aa: CASSPTGGPYNEQFF
CDR3nt: TGTGCCAGCAGTCCCACGGGGGGGCCATACAATGAGCAGTTCTTC
abundance: -
d_gene: TRBD2
v_gene: TRBV12-3/TRBV12-4
j_gene: TRBJ2-1

CDR3aa: CASIDNEQFF
CDR3nt: TGTGCCAGCATAGACAATGAGCAGTTCTTC
abundance: -
d_gene: -
v_gene: TRBV12-3/TRBV12-4
j_gene: TRBJ2-1

CDR3aa: CASSASRGSEQYF
CDR3nt: TGTGCCAGCAGTGCGAGTCGGGGTTCCGAGCAGTACTTC
abundance: few
d_gene: -
v_gene: TRBV6-4
j_gene: TRBJ2-7

CDR3aa: CASSPPLGTDEQFF
CDR3nt: TGTGCCAGCTCACCACCGTTAGGAACGGATGAGCAGTTCTTC
abundance: -
d_gene: -
v_gene: TRBV18
j_gene: TRBJ2-1

CDR3aa: CASSQEPPGGINTGELFF
CDR3nt: TGCGCCAGCAGCCAAGAACCCCCCGGGGGCATAAACACCGGGGAGCTGTTTTTT
abundance: many
d_gene: -
v_gene: TRBV4-3
j_gene: TRBJ2-2

CDR3aa: CATSRDENTEAFF
CDR3nt: TGTGCCACCAGCAGGGACGAGAACACTGAAGCTTTCTTT
abundance: -
d_gene: -
v_gene: TRBV15
j_gene: TRBJ1-1

CDR3aa: CASSPRLVNYGYTF
CDR3nt: TGTGCCAGCAGCCCTCGGCTCGTCAACTATGGCTACACCTTC
abundance: -
d_gene: -
v_gene: TRBV7-2
j_gene: TRBJ1-2

CDR3aa: CASSLSGFLTDTQYF
CDR3nt: TGTGCCAGCAGCTTAAGCGGGTTTCTTACAGATACGCAGTATTTT
abundance: -
d_gene: -
v_gene: TRBV9
j_gene: TRBJ2-3

CDR3aa: CSARGLDGSNYGYTF
CDR3nt: TGCAGTGCTAGGGGACTGGACGGATCTAACTATGGCTACACCTTC
abundance: -
d_gene: -
v_gene: TRBV20-1
j_gene: TRBJ1-2

CDR3aa: CASSSQGGTYEQYF
CDR3nt: TGTGCCAGCAGTTCGCAGGGTGGAACCTACGAGCAGTACTTC
abundance: few
d_gene: -
v_gene: TRBV12-3/TRBV12-4
j_gene: TRBJ2-7